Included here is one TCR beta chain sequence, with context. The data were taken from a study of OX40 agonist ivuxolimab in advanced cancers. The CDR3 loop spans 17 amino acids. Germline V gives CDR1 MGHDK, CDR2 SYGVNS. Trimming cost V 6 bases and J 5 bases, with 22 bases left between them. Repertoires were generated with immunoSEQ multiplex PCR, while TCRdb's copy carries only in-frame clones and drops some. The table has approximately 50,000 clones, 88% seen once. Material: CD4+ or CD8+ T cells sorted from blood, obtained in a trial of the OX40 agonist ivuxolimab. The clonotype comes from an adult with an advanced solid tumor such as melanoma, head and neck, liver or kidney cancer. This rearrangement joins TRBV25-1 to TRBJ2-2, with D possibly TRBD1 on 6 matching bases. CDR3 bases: TGTGCCAGCAGGGCAACATCCGACAGGCCCTTTACCGGGGAGCTGTTTTTT. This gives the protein CASRATSDRPFTGELFF. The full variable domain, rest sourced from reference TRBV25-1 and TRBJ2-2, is EADIYQTPRYLVIGTGKKITLECSQTMGHDKMYWYQQDPGMELHLIHYSYGVNSTEKGDLSSESTVSRIRTEHFPLTLESARPSHTSQYLCASRATSDRPFTGELFFGEGSRLTVL.